The present T cell receptor (beta chain) was sequenced within a study of T cell responses to AZD1222 COVID-19 vaccine. Assay: immunoSEQ multiplex PCR; the TCRdb copy retains only in-frame clones and omits some. The data show about 92,000 clones, roughly 88% seen once. Details on this clone: Its antigen is unknown.

Germline loops: CDR1 MNHEY, CDR2 SMNVEV (reference sequence). Trimming took 0 bases from V and 3 from J, leaving 11 bases between them. This CDR3 spans 15 amino acids. Whole-study findings and limits: The study found vaccine-associated CD4 TCRs spanning spike, dominant at 160-218 and 743-854. Recipients of two AZD1222 doses showed rising Spike-specific TCR breadth and depth. Clonal diversity was possibly underestimated, and white British individuals and females predominated among donors. The study reported that nearly half of spike-specific TCRs target unmutated variant regions.

This specimen consisted of peripheral blood, obtained on day 0 of AZD1222 vaccination. The sequence was collected from an adult in good health. V and J are TRBV27 and TRBJ1-1; D gene ambiguous. CDR3 region: CASSLSATWDTEAFF. CDR3 sequence (DNA): TGTGCCAGCAGTTTATCCGCAACCTGGGACACTGAAGCTTTCTTT.